This entry lists 18 T cell receptor beta chains sequenced from one sample in a study of CD8+CD57+ T cells in acquired aplastic anemia. The use of genomic DNA as template underpinned the TCR beta VDJ and CDR3 profiling. Each CDR3 protein gets one entry after TCRdb re-called the reads with MiXCR. The sample contains around 180,000 distinct CDR3 sequences, just under 65% of which appear only once. Sequencing was carried out using sorted CD4+, CD8+, or CD8+CD57+ T cells (not recorded which) from PBMCs. The origin of the receptors is a human donor in good health.

In this sample, this clonotype turned up a few times. V and J are TRBV10-2 and TRBJ2-2; D remains unclear. V was trimmed by 6 bases and J by 6 bases, leaving 17 bases between them. CDR1 is WSHSY, CDR2 SAAADI, per germline. The CDR3 is made up of 15 amino acids. CDR3 DNA: TGCGCCAGCAGACCTCCTGGCGTTGGCGCCGGGGAGCTGTTTTTT. Translated: CASRPPGVGAGELFF.

This clonotype appeared once. The junction departs from germline at one end; a sequencing error may be responsible. V and J are TRBV2 and TRBJ2-1; D call uncertain. CDR3 length: 14 residues. Per germline, CDR1 SNHLY and CDR2 FYNNEI. The CDR3: CASREVASALEQFF. CDR3 coding DNA: TGTGCCAGCAGGGAAGTGGCCTCTGCACTTGAGCAGTTCTTC.

This clonotype was seen ten or more times. V usage is TRBV12-3 or TRBV12-4 and J usage is TRBJ2-1, with D uncertain. The germline V and J ends were trimmed by 4 bases and 6 bases, with 16 bases remaining between them. The CDR3 is made up of 15 amino acids. CDR3 sequence: CASSSEGSTLNEQFF. The CDR3 coding sequence is TGTGCCAGCAGTTCAGAAGGATCTACACTCAATGAGCAGTTCTTC.

This sequence joins TRBV29-1 and TRBJ2-7; the D gene is possibly TRBD2 (7 bases). Trimming left V 1 base short and J 7 bases short, with 17 bases between. The CDR3 extends over 14 amino acids. Germline CDR1 and CDR2: SQVTM and ANQGSEA. CDR3 nucleotide sequence: TGCAGCGTTGAAGTGTATAGGGGGGGGGGAGAGCAGTACTTC. This codes for CSVEVYRGGGEQYF.

The V and J genes are TRBV7-8 and TRBJ2-1, with D possibly TRBD1 on 6 matching bases. The CDR3 runs 15 residues. Trimming pared 1 base from V and 7 bases from J, leaving 14 bases between. The germline V gene has CDR1 SGHVS and CDR2 FQNEAQ. CDR3 sequence: CASSLGQGLENEQFF. CDR3 DNA sequence: TGTGCCAGCAGCTTAGGGCAGGGGCTTGAGAATGAGCAGTTCTTC.

The chain has TRBV7-8 and TRBJ2-5; 11 positions match TRBD1. This CDR3 is built from 16 residues. V lost 1 base and J lost 5; bases outside the gene matches: 6. Germline V gives CDR1 SGHVS, CDR2 FQNEAQ. The CDR3 region has the DNA TGTGCCAGCAGCTTAGGGCGGGACAGGGGGGTTGAGACCCAGTACTTC. This encodes CASSLGRDRGVETQYF.

This clonotype was seen many times. This sequence joins TRBV29-1 and TRBJ1-1; D is ambiguous. This CDR3 has 11 amino acids. Trimming removed 2 bases from V and 6 bases from J, with 7 bases in between. Germline V lookup: CDR1 SQVTM, CDR2 ANQGSEA. The CDR3 protein is CSVESLAEAFF. In DNA, the CDR3 is TGCAGCGTTGAAAGTTTGGCTGAAGCTTTCTTT.

The rearrangement links TRBV24-1 to TRBJ2-7; 12 bases line up with TRBD2. The trim removed 7 bases at V and 0 bases at J, leaving 3 bases unmatched. The CDR3 is 15 amino acids. Germline V lookup: CDR1 KGHDR, CDR2 SFDVKD. CDR3 residues: CATSGLAGSSYEQYF. CDR3 DNA sequence: TGTGCCACCAGCGGACTAGCGGGGAGCTCCTACGAGCAGTACTTC.

In this sample, this clonotype turned up many times. This rearrangement joins TRBV7-9 to TRBJ2-2, with D tentatively TRBD2 (6 bases). The CDR3 runs to 12 residues. With 3 bases removed from V and 7 bases from J, the gap between germline ends came to 6 bases. Germline CDR1 and CDR2: SEHNR and FQNEAQ (reference sequence). CDR3 residues: CASSFSGGELFF. The CDR3 nucleotides are TGTGCCAGCAGCTTTAGCGGCGGGGAGCTGTTTTTT.

Ten or more counts support this clonotype. The CDR3 region is CASNPSLPGTNEKLFF. The CDR3 coding sequence is TGTGCCAGCAACCCTAGCTTACCCGGGACTAATGAAAAACTGTTTTTT. The chain joins TRBV5-8 to TRBJ1-4; no firm D call. The CDR3 is 16 amino acids. Trimming took off 6 bases at V and 2 bases at J, with 17 bases between the two ends. From germline, CDR1 is SGHTS and CDR2 YDEGEE.

This clonotype was seen many times. The V call is TRBV5-8, the J call TRBJ2-7; 11 bases match TRBD1. With 4 bases clipped from V and 0 bases from J, the junction kept 6 bases outside the gene matches. In germline, CDR1 is SGHTS, CDR2 YDEGEE. This CDR3 spans 16 amino acids. The CDR3 DNA is TGTGCCAGCAGCAGACCCGGGACAGGGGGCTCCTACGAGCAGTACTTC. This gives the protein CASSRPGTGGSYEQYF.

This CDR3 reads CATSAATGAPYEQYF. The CDR3, as DNA: TGTGCCACCAGTGCCGCGACAGGGGCCCCCTACGAGCAGTACTTC. The chain joins TRBV24-1 to TRBJ2-7; 8 positions agree with TRBD1. This CDR3 region has 15 residues. CDR1 is KGHDR, CDR2 SFDVKD, per germline. Trimming removed 5 bases from V and 2 bases from J; junction bases left unmatched: 7.

The J gene is TRBJ2-7, the V gene TRBV7-3; D may be TRBD1 (6 bases). CDR1 and CDR2 (germline): SGHTA, FQGTGA. Trimming took off 1 base at V and 7 bases at J, with 17 bases between the two ends. The CDR3 loop spans 15 amino acids. This chain's CDR3 is CASSLNGNRESEQYF. CDR3 sequence (DNA): TGTGCCAGCAGCTTAAACGGTAACAGGGAGTCGGAGCAGTACTTC. The complete variable domain, with remaining parts taken from reference TRBV7-3 and TRBJ2-7, reads GAGVSQTPSNKVTEKGKYVELRCDPISGHTALYWYRQSLGQGPEFLIYFQGTGAADDSGLPNDRFFAVRPEGSVSTLKIQRTERGDSAVYLCASSLNGNRESEQYFGPGTRLTVT.

This clonotype was seen only once. The chain is built from TRBV2 and TRBJ1-4, with D perhaps matching TRBD1 (5 bases). Deletions cut 2 bases from V and 4 bases from J, with 5 bases between. This CDR3 is built from 13 residues. Per germline, CDR1 SNHLY and CDR2 FYNNEI. The CDR3 DNA is TGTGCCAGCAGTGAAAGGGGTAATGAAAAACTGTTTTTT. Residues: CASSERGNEKLFF.

As to this clonotype: A much bigger clone sits one base away, suggesting this may be a read error. The CDR3 here is CASCNAGTNIGELFF. In nucleotides, the CDR3 is TGTGCCAGCTGTAACGCAGGGACGAACATCGGGGAGCTGTTTTTT. This rearrangement joins TRBV2 to TRBJ2-2; D may be TRBD1 or TRBD2 (5 bases each). Germline CDR1 and CDR2: SNHLY and FYNNEI. This CDR3 is built from 15 residues.

The rearrangement uses TRBV2 and TRBJ2-1, with 9 bases that match TRBD2. With 5 bases clipped from V and 5 bases from J, the junction kept 7 bases outside the gene matches. The germline gives CDR1 SNHLY, CDR2 FYNNEI. The CDR3 is 15 amino acids. CDR3 in amino acids: CASSFAGGGNNEQFF. Here the CDR3 DNA reads TGTGCCAGCAGTTTCGCGGGGGGGGGAAACAATGAGCAGTTCTTC.

This chain uses TRBV15 with TRBJ2-1; 8 bases line up with TRBD1. The germline V gene encodes CDR1 LNHNV and CDR2 YYDKDF (reference sequence). The J segment lost 3 bases and the V segment lost 8 bases, leaving 3 bases of the junction unmatched. The CDR3 length is 13 residues. The CDR3: CATGQGFYNEQFF. In DNA form, the CDR3 reads TGTGCCACCGGACAGGGATTCTACAATGAGCAGTTCTTC. Looking up the rest from reference TRBV15 and TRBJ2-1 gives the full variable domain: DAMVIQNPRYQVTQFGKPVTLSCSQTLNHNVMYWYQQKSSQAPKLLFHYYDKDFNNEADTPDNFQSRRPNTSFCFLDIRSPGLGDTAMYLCATGQGFYNEQFFGPGTRLTVL.

V and J are TRBV7-9 and TRBJ2-3; weak D call: TRBD2 (6 bases). The CDR3 loop spans 15 amino acids. V shed 6 bases and J shed 3 bases, with 16 bases lying between them. From germline, CDR1 is SEHNR and CDR2 FQNEAQ (reference sequence). This CDR3 reads CASRTEGLGTDTQYF. The CDR3 region has the DNA TGTGCCAGCAGGACGGAGGGGTTGGGAACAGATACGCAGTATTTT.